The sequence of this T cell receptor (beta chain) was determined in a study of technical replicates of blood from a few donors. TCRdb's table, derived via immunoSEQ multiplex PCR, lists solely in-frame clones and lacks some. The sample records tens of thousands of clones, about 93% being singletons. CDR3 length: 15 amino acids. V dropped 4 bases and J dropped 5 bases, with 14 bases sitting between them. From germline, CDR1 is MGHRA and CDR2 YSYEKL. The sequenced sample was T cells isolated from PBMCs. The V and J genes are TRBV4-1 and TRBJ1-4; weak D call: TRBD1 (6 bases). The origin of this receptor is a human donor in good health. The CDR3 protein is CASSPTGTSNEKLFF. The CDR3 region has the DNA TGCGCCAGCAGCCCAACAGGGACCTCAAATGAAAAACTGTTTTTT.